This TCR beta chain comes out of a study of cytomegalovirus exposure and HLA in healthy donors (dated by TCRdb to about 2017). Concerning the study at large: According to an earlier analysis of around 600 of the donors, 150 million to 200 million T cells yielded over 90 million unique TCR beta sequences and about 280 Gb of sequence data. An early release covering about 600 HLA-typed donors comprised about 300 gigabases of sequencing data and around 80 million unique TCR sequences. Of the 398 genotyped donors, less than 85% were placed in the genetic ancestry cluster associated with self-reported Caucasian donors. The study aimed to test whether cataloging public T cell receptors could reveal signatures of past pathogen exposure. The T cell repertoires of around 670 subjects were profiled by immunosequencing and related to cytomegalovirus serostatus. A separate validation cohort of roughly 130 different subjects was used in addition to the roughly 670-subject first cohort. High-throughput TCR immunosequencing, statistical association of individual TCRs with disease status, and machine learning were combined to predict cytomegalovirus infection status. To study patterns of TCR occurrence, a later analysis re-analyzed previously published TCR beta repertoires from 666 donors and added high-resolution HLA genotyping. Rather than drawing on any new phenotypic data, the later analysis identified candidate immune exposures from TCR beta sequences and the way those sequences occurred across donors. An earlier analysis of 587 of the donors used high-throughput TCR beta sequencing to judge whether each TCR beta V gene segment behaved as functional or pseudogenic. Alongside the repertoire data, information on donor age, sex, ethnicity and CMV serostatus was compiled. A later genetic analysis used genome-wide SNP genotypes for about 55% of the 666 donors, treating that subset as a discovery cohort. Every repertoire in the discovery cohort had been generated on one and the same sequencing platform. Class I and class II HLA loci were covered by the typing at four-digit resolution. The number of donors typed differed by locus, with roughly 620-630 for A, B, C, DRB1 and DQB1, roughly 520 for DQA1, 600 to 610 for DPA1, and some 440 for DPB1. Because of strong linkage in the cohort, a few DR-DQ haplotypes were treated as single units for association and clustering. Across about 370 genotyped donors of the cohort, an average of roughly 250,000 unique TCR beta nucleotide sequences per donor were sequenced, and 15% to 20% of those sequences were non-productive.

Concerning this clone itself: It has no known antigen specificity. The input lacks base qualities; no much larger clone sits a single base away.

To prepare the library, the immunoSEQ multiplex PCR assay was applied. For the multiplex PCR, a mixture combining 60 forward primers for TCR Vbeta segments and 13 reverse primers for TCR Jbeta segments was used. A multiplex PCR assay on genomic DNA amplified the CDR3 region of rearranged TCR beta genes. The amplified TCR beta libraries were sequenced on the Illumina HiSeq System as 87-base-pair reads. The study's processing was this. A later analysis tallied 75 million to 95 million unique TCR beta chains across the 700 or so repertoires, and roughly 11 million of those chains were shared by two or more donors. To remove PCR and sequencing errors, raw reads were error-corrected and collapsed into unique sequences using a nearest-neighbor algorithm that merged closely related sequences. CDR3 sequences were aligned to IMGT reference sequences to assign V, D and J gene segments. For a sequence to be retained, a match of at least six nucleotides was required to both a V gene segment and a J gene segment. A rearrangement counted as productive if the CDR3 had no stop codons and remained in frame with V and J, and every other rearrangement counted as non-productive. Following IMGT convention, CDR3 was defined as the stretch from the second conserved V-encoded cysteine up to the conserved J-encoded phenylalanine. The earlier analysis of some 540 of the donors excluded any sequence lacking an unambiguous match to a single V gene segment. An earlier analysis of 500 to 700 of the donors classified V segments as functional when productive rearrangements were above 56.7% and as segregating when the standard deviation between donors was above 5%. A statistical classification framework was developed to diagnose cytomegalovirus status using the catalog of TCR beta chain sequences. V and J gene assignment, in a later analysis, came from comparing TCR nucleotide sequences with IMGT/GENE-DB human TR gene sequences. In a later analysis, CDR3 sequences and most-parsimonious VDJ recombination scenarios were assigned using the TCRdist pipeline. In a later analysis, each TCR beta chain was defined by its CDR3 amino acid sequence together with its V-gene family, and reads lacking a unique V-gene family were excluded. In a later analysis, around 650 highly shared, low-generation-probability nucleotide sequences were removed to address suspected cross-contamination and a sequencing artifact. A later analysis calculated a clonal expansion index for each public chain from normalized within-repertoire ranks of inferred template counts. In a later analysis, generation probabilities were computed with a VDJ recombination model fitted to out-of-frame rearrangements, and the resulting probabilities were checked against IGoR. In a later analysis, TCR-TCR, TCR-HLA and TCR-CMV co-occurrence was scored with hypergeometric tests, and a repertoire-size bias correction was applied to TCR pairs. In a later analysis, false discovery rates were estimated by permuting HLA or CMV assignments 20 times. A later analysis grouped co-occurring TCRs with DBSCAN, adding TCRdist sequence similarity when clustering within HLA-allele-positive subsets. For co-occurrence clustering, repertoires with fewer than 30,000 or more than 120,000 public chains were excluded, along with 5 or 6 repertoires with anomalous nucleotide sharing. This is the immuneACCESS table as TCRdb keeps it, with only in-frame sequences that have V and J called. A part of the clones is gone; compared with another copy, unresolved V genes explain less than half, and the rest is unexplained. D and trimming were read from the DNA, whereas the V and J calls and clone size are those reported in that table. Present in this sample are more than 75,000 clones, 70% to 85% of which were seen just once. Jointly, the top ten make up roughly 9% of the sample.

The germline ends are 9 bases apart after V is trimmed by 3 bases and J by 1 base. For CDR1 and CDR2, the germline V gene lists KGHSH and LQKENI. Taken from cysteine to phenylalanine, the CDR3 has 14 residues. The kept DNA is CDR3 alone, 42 bases in frame from the first base. Summary of the overall study and its limitations: A cluster of highly shared sequence variants was judged likely to be a technical artifact of the sequencing pipeline. While some public TCRs were present in many individuals, most TCR sequences turned up only very rarely across donors. When HLA alleles, especially DR and DQ, strongly co-occurred, attributing TCR associations to individual alleles was difficult. According to a later analysis, most CMV-associated TCR beta chains appeared to be HLA-restricted, and the HLA associations seemed to be driven largely by CMV exposure. The earlier analysis of some 540 of the donors excluded about 16 rarely observed V segments, including chromosome 9 orphons, because counts were too low. HLA typing was unavailable for some donors at each locus, so association tests used only the typed subset. In the study, approximately 160 TCR beta chains were listed as associated with cytomegalovirus. Only TCR beta chains were sequenced in this cohort, and the absence of alpha or paired-chain data limited detectable features. In a later analysis, HLA-associated TCR beta chains showed more clonal expansion and lower generation probabilities than non-associated chains that were equally common. Three of the identified cytomegalovirus-associated TCR beta chains were confirmed in vitro to be specific for cytomegalovirus antigens. A later analysis found that TCR association rates varied across HLA loci, with DRB1 alleles showing the most associated TCRs and HLA-C alleles the fewest. Several of the top co-occurrence clusters appeared to be linked to parvovirus B19, influenza, CMV and Epstein-Barr virus, according to a later analysis. Correlated functional status among segregating V segments might reflect linkage disequilibrium, but an unknown experimental factor could not be ruled out. The 87-base-pair reads could not distinguish some IMGT-functional V segments, including TRBV6-2 and TRBV6-3, so those segments were excluded. The authors suggested that the approach could potentially be generalized to other disease states and immunological phenotypes. The classifier was reported to diagnose cytomegalovirus status with high specificity and sensitivity in both the original cohort and the validation cohort. A later genetic analysis associated a missense DCLRE1C variant with V-gene and J-gene trimming of TCR beta chains, and an independent cohort replicated the association. Sequencing depth was assumed to be roughly uniform across donors in the presence/absence analyses, though that assumption may not hold. A further reported finding was that TCR beta sequences accurately predicted the HLA-A and HLA-B alleles for most subjects in the first cohort. A later genetic analysis reported fewer N-insertions in productive TCRs among donors in an Asian-associated ancestry cluster than the approximately 700-donor mean. An earlier analysis of approximately 540 of the donors showed that most TCR beta V segments appeared in productive rearrangements either about 87% or about 30% of the time, which broadly matched IMGT annotations. A later analysis associated about 18,000 TCR beta sequences with specific HLA alleles at a false discovery rate of 0.05. Immune exposure information for the cohort was limited to CMV serostatus.

The cohort was made up of roughly 670 healthy bone marrow donors. Cohort members were all nominally healthy when sampled, although unrecorded immune exposures were likely present. The donor was CMV seropositive and was included in the group of 289 seropositive cohort members. A peripheral blood sample was provided by each donor, and peripheral blood mononuclear cells were used for TCR beta sequencing. Genomic DNA extraction from the blood cell samples was performed with the Qiagen DNeasy Blood Extraction Kit. The receptor chain draws on TRBV18 and TRBJ1-1; the D gene is not confidently resolved. The sequenced sample consisted of PBMCs. This sequence was found in a man aged 35-49 years in good health and CMV-seropositive. The CDR3 loop reads CASSPSSGNTEAFF. In nucleotides, the sequence is TGTGCCAGCTCACCTTCGTCAGGGAACACTGAAGCTTTCTTT.